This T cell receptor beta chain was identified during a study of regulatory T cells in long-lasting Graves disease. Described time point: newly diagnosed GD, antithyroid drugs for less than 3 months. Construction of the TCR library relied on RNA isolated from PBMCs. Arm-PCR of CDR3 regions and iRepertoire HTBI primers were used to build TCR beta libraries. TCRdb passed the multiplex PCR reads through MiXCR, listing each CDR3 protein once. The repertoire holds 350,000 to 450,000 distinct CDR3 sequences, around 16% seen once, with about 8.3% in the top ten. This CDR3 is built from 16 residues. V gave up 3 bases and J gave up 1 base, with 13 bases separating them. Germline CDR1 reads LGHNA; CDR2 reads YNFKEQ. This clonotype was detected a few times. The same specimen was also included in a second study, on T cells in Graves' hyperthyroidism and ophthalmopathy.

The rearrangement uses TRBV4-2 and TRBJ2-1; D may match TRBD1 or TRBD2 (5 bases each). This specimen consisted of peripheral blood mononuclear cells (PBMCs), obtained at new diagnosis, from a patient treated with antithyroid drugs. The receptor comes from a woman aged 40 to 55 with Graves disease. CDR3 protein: CASSQGTSRSYNEQFF. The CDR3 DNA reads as TGTGCCAGCAGCCAGGGGACCTCAAGATCCTACAATGAGCAGTTCTTC.